The rows below give T cell receptor beta chains drawn from one sample of a study of blood T cell repertoires in COVID-19. Sequencing was performed with immunoSEQ multiplex PCR; in TCRdb, only in-frame clones are kept and a portion is missing. This sample has about 88,000 clones, with about 85% found just once. The sample was peripheral blood. These receptors were obtained from a male donor with acute or convalescent COVID-19. The CDR3 runs from the conserved cysteine through the conserved F or W. Each record gives: CDR3 protein, CDR3 DNA, D gene, V gene, clone size, J gene. A D gene is named only where the DNA matches it firmly. Clone size is given for some rows only: seen once, a few or many times, or a class if the clone is expanded.

cdr3_aa: CASSPRRQGGENTEAFF; cdr3_nt: TGTGCCAGCTCACCACGGCGCCAGGGTGGAGAGAACACTGAAGCTTTCTTT; d_call: .; v_call: TRBV18; clone_size: .; j_call: TRBJ1-1
cdr3_aa: CASSLATAGGGEKLFF; cdr3_nt: TGCGCCAGCAGCTTGGCCACGGCGGGAGGCGGCGAAAAACTGTTTTTT; d_call: .; v_call: TRBV5-1; clone_size: .; j_call: TRBJ1-4
cdr3_aa: CASSQAPGQGVTEAFF; cdr3_nt: TGTGCCAGCAGCCAAGCGCCCGGACAGGGGGTTACTGAAGCTTTCTTT; d_call: TRBD1; v_call: TRBV4-2; clone_size: .; j_call: TRBJ1-1
cdr3_aa: CASSPVGGMSSTEAFF; cdr3_nt: TGTGCCAGCAGCCCGGTCGGAGGGATGTCTAGCACTGAAGCTTTCTTT; d_call: .; v_call: TRBV5-6; clone_size: .; j_call: TRBJ1-1
cdr3_aa: CASSLRGYEQYF; cdr3_nt: TGTGCCAGCAGCCTCAGGGGCTACGAGCAGTACTTC; d_call: .; v_call: TRBV3-1/TRBV3-2; clone_size: .; j_call: TRBJ2-7
cdr3_aa: CASSELTGGNTEAFF; cdr3_nt: TGTGCCAGCAGTGAACTTACAGGGGGTAACACTGAAGCTTTCTTT; d_call: TRBD1; v_call: TRBV2; clone_size: once; j_call: TRBJ1-1
cdr3_aa: CASSPNEGTEAFF; cdr3_nt: TGTGCCAGCAGCCCAAATGAGGGGACAGAAGCTTTCTTT; d_call: .; v_call: TRBV7-2; clone_size: .; j_call: TRBJ1-1
cdr3_aa: CASSALGRGDYGYTF; cdr3_nt: TGTGCCAGCAGTGCCTTGGGCAGGGGCGACTATGGCTACACCTTC; d_call: .; v_call: TRBV9; clone_size: .; j_call: TRBJ1-2
cdr3_aa: CASSPSGQAEEKLFF; cdr3_nt: TGTGCCAGCTCACCTTCGGGACAGGCCGAGGAAAAACTGTTTTTT; d_call: TRBD1; v_call: TRBV18; clone_size: few; j_call: TRBJ1-4
cdr3_aa: CASSFPLGGTGNTIYF; cdr3_nt: TGTGCCAGCAGCTTCCCCCTCGGGGGAACTGGAAACACCATATATTTT; d_call: .; v_call: TRBV7-2; clone_size: .; j_call: TRBJ1-3
cdr3_aa: CASRAYNSPLHF; cdr3_nt: TGTGCCAGCAGGGCTTATAATTCACCCCTCCACTTT; d_call: .; v_call: TRBV3-1/TRBV3-2; clone_size: .; j_call: TRBJ1-6
cdr3_aa: CATYESNIQYF; cdr3_nt: TGTGCCACCTATGAGTCGAACATTCAGTACTTC; d_call: .; v_call: TRBV6-5; clone_size: .; j_call: TRBJ2-4
cdr3_aa: CASSVGPGGVSDTEAFF; cdr3_nt: TGTGCCAGCAGCGTAGGCCCAGGGGGCGTGTCGGACACTGAAGCTTTCTTT; d_call: TRBD1; v_call: TRBV9; clone_size: few; j_call: TRBJ1-1
cdr3_aa: CASSLGQSSTDTQYF; cdr3_nt: TGTGCCAGCAGCTTAGGGCAGTCTAGCACAGATACGCAGTATTTT; d_call: .; v_call: TRBV7-9; clone_size: .; j_call: TRBJ2-3
cdr3_aa: CATSRDSPNPGLAFRETQYF; cdr3_nt: TGTGCCACCAGCAGAGATTCCCCTAACCCAGGACTAGCATTCCGAGAGACCCAGTACTTC; d_call: TRBD2; v_call: TRBV15; clone_size: .; j_call: TRBJ2-5
cdr3_aa: CASSLQGGGYTF; cdr3_nt: TGTGCCAGCAGTCTCCAGGGGGGTGGCTACACCTTC; d_call: TRBD1; v_call: TRBV2; clone_size: .; j_call: TRBJ1-2
cdr3_aa: CASSLTGGAYGYTF; cdr3_nt: TGTGCCAGCAGCTTGACAGGGGGCGCCTATGGCTACACCTTC; d_call: TRBD1; v_call: TRBV5-5; clone_size: .; j_call: TRBJ1-2
cdr3_aa: CASSTQTGSYEQYF; cdr3_nt: TGTGCCAGCAGCACCCAGACAGGCTCCTACGAGCAGTACTTC; d_call: .; v_call: TRBV6-5; clone_size: .; j_call: TRBJ2-7
cdr3_aa: CASSYSRGAPGYGYTF; cdr3_nt: TGTGCCAGCAGTTACTCCCGGGGGGCCCCTGGCTATGGCTACACCTTC; d_call: .; v_call: TRBV6-5; clone_size: .; j_call: TRBJ1-2
cdr3_aa: CASSYSDMAGSPLHF; cdr3_nt: TGTGCCAGCAGTTACTCCGACATGGCGGGGTCACCCCTCCACTTT; d_call: .; v_call: TRBV6-5; clone_size: .; j_call: TRBJ1-6
cdr3_aa: CSAGEGETQYF; cdr3_nt: TGCAGTGCGGGGGAGGGGGAGACCCAGTACTTC; d_call: TRBD2; v_call: TRBV20-1; clone_size: .; j_call: TRBJ2-5
cdr3_aa: CASRLAGDDTQYF; cdr3_nt: TGCGCCAGCAGACTAGCGGGGGACGATACGCAGTATTTT; d_call: TRBD2; v_call: TRBV5-1; clone_size: .; j_call: TRBJ2-3
cdr3_aa: CASSPLRTGEQYF; cdr3_nt: TGTGCCAGCAGCCCCTTGAGGACAGGCGAGCAGTACTTC; d_call: TRBD1; v_call: TRBV7-2; clone_size: .; j_call: TRBJ2-7
cdr3_aa: CASSLGSDGYTF; cdr3_nt: TGTGCCAGCAGCTTAGGCAGTGATGGCTACACCTTC; d_call: .; v_call: TRBV7-9; clone_size: .; j_call: TRBJ1-2
cdr3_aa: CASSQSQAYGYTF; cdr3_nt: TGTGCCAGCAGCCAATCCCAGGCCTATGGCTACACCTTC; d_call: .; v_call: TRBV3-1/TRBV3-2; clone_size: .; j_call: TRBJ1-2
cdr3_aa: CASSSPWRGAGDTQYF; cdr3_nt: TGTGCCAGCAGCAGCCCTTGGCGGGGGGCGGGAGATACGCAGTATTTT; d_call: TRBD2; v_call: TRBV7-9; clone_size: .; j_call: TRBJ2-3
cdr3_aa: CASSLEGGGSNYGYTF; cdr3_nt: TGTGCCAGCAGCTTGGAAGGCGGGGGATCTAACTATGGCTACACCTTC; d_call: .; v_call: TRBV5-4; clone_size: .; j_call: TRBJ1-2
cdr3_aa: CAWRATQNTEAFF; cdr3_nt: TGTGCCTGGAGAGCGACTCAGAACACTGAAGCTTTCTTT; d_call: .; v_call: TRBV30; clone_size: .; j_call: TRBJ1-1
cdr3_aa: CASSFLKGENTEAFF; cdr3_nt: TGCGCCAGCAGCTTTTTAAAAGGGGAAAACACTGAAGCTTTCTTT; d_call: .; v_call: TRBV5-1; clone_size: once; j_call: TRBJ1-1
cdr3_aa: CASSIAGTDTGELFF; cdr3_nt: TGTGCCAGTAGTATAGCCGGGACAGACACCGGGGAGCTGTTTTTT; d_call: TRBD1; v_call: TRBV19; clone_size: once; j_call: TRBJ2-2
cdr3_aa: CANNSNQPQHF; cdr3_nt: TGTGCCAACAATAGCAATCAGCCCCAGCATTTT; d_call: .; v_call: TRBV6-5; clone_size: .; j_call: TRBJ1-5
cdr3_aa: CASSRLAGAQETQYF; cdr3_nt: TGTGCCAGCAGCCGACTAGCGGGGGCCCAAGAGACCCAGTACTTC; d_call: TRBD2; v_call: TRBV11-3; clone_size: .; j_call: TRBJ2-5
cdr3_aa: CAWGGTGVSFF; cdr3_nt: TGTGCCTGGGGAGGGACAGGGGTTTCTTTCTTT; d_call: TRBD1; v_call: TRBV30; clone_size: .; j_call: TRBJ1-1
cdr3_aa: CASSQPRQGGYEQFF; cdr3_nt: TGCGCCAGCAGCCAACCGAGACAGGGGGGCTATGAGCAGTTCTTC; d_call: TRBD1; v_call: TRBV4-1; clone_size: .; j_call: TRBJ2-1
cdr3_aa: CASSLPGGGLAGELFF; cdr3_nt: TGTGCCAGCAGTCTCCCGGGAGGGGGGTTGGCCGGGGAGCTGTTTTTT; d_call: TRBD2; v_call: TRBV28; clone_size: .; j_call: TRBJ2-2
cdr3_aa: CAWSPDREAFF; cdr3_nt: TGTGCCTGGAGTCCGGACAGGGAAGCTTTCTTT; d_call: TRBD1; v_call: TRBV30; clone_size: .; j_call: TRBJ1-1
cdr3_aa: CASSLEPGQQISYNEQFF; cdr3_nt: TGCGCCAGCAGCTTGGAGCCCGGACAGCAAATATCCTACAATGAGCAGTTCTTC; d_call: .; v_call: TRBV5-1; clone_size: .; j_call: TRBJ2-1
cdr3_aa: CSVDRQPNTEAFF; cdr3_nt: TGCAGCGTTGACCGACAGCCGAACACTGAAGCTTTCTTT; d_call: .; v_call: TRBV29-1; clone_size: .; j_call: TRBJ1-1
cdr3_aa: CASSYLGTGFTEAFF; cdr3_nt: TGTGCCAGCAGTTACTTAGGGACAGGGTTCACTGAAGCTTTCTTT; d_call: TRBD1; v_call: TRBV6-7; clone_size: .; j_call: TRBJ1-1
cdr3_aa: CASSPNRGQNYGYTF; cdr3_nt: TGTGCCAGCAGTCCTAACAGGGGGCAGAACTATGGCTACACCTTC; d_call: TRBD1; v_call: TRBV7-9; clone_size: once; j_call: TRBJ1-2
cdr3_aa: CASSLDGAVGYTF; cdr3_nt: TGTGCCAGCAGTTTAGACGGTGCCGTTGGCTACACCTTC; d_call: .; v_call: TRBV12-3/TRBV12-4; clone_size: .; j_call: TRBJ1-2
cdr3_aa: CASSLVTGDGPQHF; cdr3_nt: TGTGCCAGCAGCTTGGTTACAGGGGATGGTCCCCAGCATTTT; d_call: TRBD1; v_call: TRBV5-8; clone_size: .; j_call: TRBJ1-5
cdr3_aa: CASSQDRLAGGTDTQYF; cdr3_nt: TGTGCCAGCAGCCAAGATCGGCTAGCGGGGGGCACAGATACGCAGTATTTT; d_call: TRBD2; v_call: TRBV3-1/TRBV3-2; clone_size: .; j_call: TRBJ2-3
cdr3_aa: CASSKDGGSDEQFF; cdr3_nt: TGTGCCAGCAGCAAGGATGGAGGGTCGGATGAGCAGTTCTTC; d_call: .; v_call: TRBV6-4; clone_size: once; j_call: TRBJ2-1
cdr3_aa: CAWTIQGFGFYGYTF; cdr3_nt: TGTGCCTGGACTATACAGGGATTTGGTTTCTATGGCTACACCTTC; d_call: .; v_call: TRBV30; clone_size: .; j_call: TRBJ1-2
cdr3_aa: CASSFQPGQSYEQYF; cdr3_nt: TGTGCCAGCAGCTTCCAACCGGGACAGTCCTACGAGCAGTACTTC; d_call: TRBD1; v_call: TRBV5-5; clone_size: .; j_call: TRBJ2-7
cdr3_aa: CASSLGGNNSPLHF; cdr3_nt: TGTGCCAGTAGTCTCGGGGGGAATAATTCACCCCTCCACTTT; d_call: .; v_call: TRBV19; clone_size: .; j_call: TRBJ1-6
cdr3_aa: CASSLELAPYNEQFF; cdr3_nt: TGCGCCAGCAGCTTGGAACTAGCCCCCTACAATGAGCAGTTCTTC; d_call: .; v_call: TRBV5-1; clone_size: .; j_call: TRBJ2-1
cdr3_aa: CASSKDLEGYNEQFF; cdr3_nt: TGTGCCAGCAGTAAAGATCTGGAGGGGTACAATGAGCAGTTCTTC; d_call: .; v_call: TRBV6-6; clone_size: once; j_call: TRBJ2-1
cdr3_aa: CASSRQGPPNGELFF; cdr3_nt: TGTGCCAGCAGCCGACAGGGCCCCCCCAACGGGGAGCTGTTTTTT; d_call: TRBD1; v_call: TRBV11-2; clone_size: .; j_call: TRBJ2-2
cdr3_aa: CAWRQMGQGVEKLFF; cdr3_nt: TGTGCCTGGAGGCAAATGGGACAGGGGGTAGAAAAACTGTTTTTT; d_call: TRBD1; v_call: TRBV30; clone_size: .; j_call: TRBJ1-4
cdr3_aa: CASSDLWTGATDTQYF; cdr3_nt: TGTGCCAGCAGTGACCTTTGGACAGGGGCCACAGATACGCAGTATTTT; d_call: TRBD1; v_call: TRBV6-1; clone_size: .; j_call: TRBJ2-3
cdr3_aa: CASSTLKRRGAFF; cdr3_nt: TGTGCCAGTAGTACCCTGAAACGTAGAGGAGCTTTCTTT; d_call: .; v_call: TRBV19; clone_size: .; j_call: TRBJ1-1
cdr3_aa: CASSLPGVTNEKLFF; cdr3_nt: TGTGCCAGCAGCTTGCCGGGGGTAACTAATGAAAAACTGTTTTTT; d_call: .; v_call: TRBV7-8; clone_size: .; j_call: TRBJ1-4
cdr3_aa: CASSVELDRGPNTGELFF; cdr3_nt: TGTGCCAGCAGCGTAGAACTCGACAGGGGGCCGAACACCGGGGAGCTGTTTTTT; d_call: TRBD1; v_call: TRBV9; clone_size: .; j_call: TRBJ2-2
cdr3_aa: CASSRGGDNSPLHF; cdr3_nt: TGTGCCAGCAGTAGGGGTGGCGATAATTCACCCCTCCACTTT; d_call: .; v_call: TRBV27; clone_size: once; j_call: TRBJ1-6
cdr3_aa: CASSTAGGPTGELFF; cdr3_nt: TGTGCCAGTAGTACAGCGGGGGGGCCAACCGGGGAGCTGTTTTTT; d_call: TRBD2; v_call: TRBV19; clone_size: .; j_call: TRBJ2-2